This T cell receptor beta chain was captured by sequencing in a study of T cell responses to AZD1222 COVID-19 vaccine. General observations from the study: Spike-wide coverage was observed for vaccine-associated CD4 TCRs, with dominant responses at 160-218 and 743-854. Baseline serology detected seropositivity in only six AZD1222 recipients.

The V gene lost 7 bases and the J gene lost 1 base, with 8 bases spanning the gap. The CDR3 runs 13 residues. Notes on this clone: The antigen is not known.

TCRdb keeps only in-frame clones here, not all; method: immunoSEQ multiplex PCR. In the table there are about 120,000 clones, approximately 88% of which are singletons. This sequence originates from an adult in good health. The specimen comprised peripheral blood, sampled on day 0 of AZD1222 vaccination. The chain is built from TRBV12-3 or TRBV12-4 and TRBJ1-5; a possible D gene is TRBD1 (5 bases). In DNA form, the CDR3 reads TGTGCCAGCACCCGGGACAGCAATCAGCCCCAGCATTTT. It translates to CASTRDSNQPQHF.